Listed below are T cell receptor beta chains from one sample, sequenced in a study of CD8+ T cells in alopecia areata. Sequencing was performed with immunoSEQ multiplex PCR; in TCRdb, only in-frame clones are kept and a portion is missing. The sample contains under 250,000 clones, 50% to 65% of which appear only once. This specimen consisted of CD4+ T cells sorted from blood, obtained at week 0. The receptors were sampled from a human donor with alopecia areata. The CDR3 runs from the conserved cysteine through the conserved F or W. Size is stated for part of the rows, as once, few or many counts, or as a class when the clone is expanded.

>TRBV2|.
CASSDPRGLEKLFF
>TRBV5-1|few
CASSFGYNEQFF
>TRBV5-8|few
CASSFSQGSSDTQYF
>TRBV5-6|.
CASSLWTGENSPLHF
>TRBV5-4|many
CASSLAAVYNEQFF
>TRBV2|few
CASTQGIPLSHQPQHF
>TRBV6-1|.
CASSYPDRGAFF
>TRBV7-3|few
CASSRNRGLAGGANEQFF
>TRBV29-1|.
CSVESSGGPNEQFF
>TRBV30|.
CAWGLGGGSYEQYF
>TRBV15|.
CATSRTGGTIYF
>TRBV29-1|.
CSVRSGGPDTQYF
>TRBV30|.
CAWRGTGQTYYGYTF
>TRBV6-5|.
CASRLTSGNEQFF
>TRBV11-2|.
CASSQLQGVGNIQYF
>TRBV2|.
CATSTGRDYGYTF
>TRBV29-1|.
CSVDTGGTGELFF
>TRBV29-1|.
CSVEGGGIIVETQYF
>TRBV7-9|few
CASSYGTANTGELFF
>TRBV4-1|.
CASSLGTGGVNGNQPQHF
>TRBV5-1|few
CASSPGGRYYGYTF
>TRBV5-6|few
CASSRTSGRYYEQYF
>TRBV11-2|.
CASSLVAGFPNQPQHF
>TRBV4-1|.
CASSQETGALSSYNEQFF
>TRBV5-8|few
CASSPDRVGAFF
>TRBV15|once
CATSREPGASGRYNEQFF
>TRBV2|few
CASSGETDTQYF
>TRBV29-1|.
CSVRLARGTDTQYF
>TRBV18|.
CASSSTGDGNQPQHF
>TRBV15|.
CATSTEQPLYRNIQYF
>TRBV7-9|once
CASSLGSLLGRLQETQYF
>TRBV10-3|.
CAISDSQGTIYGYTF
>TRBV5-1|.
CASSLRSATNEKLFF
>TRBV30|.
CAWKGVGTEAFF
>TRBV21-1|once
CASSKRGTGGGYTF
>TRBV7-7|.
CAVDSGANVLTF
>TRBV30|.
CAWSLDVANYGYTF
>TRBV18|.
CASSPVGGSGTDTQYF
>TRBV7-3|.
CASSLGGLPNTGELFF
>TRBV5-5|.
CASSLAQLDYNEQFF